What follows is one T cell receptor beta chain and its context. The target antigen is unknown. The source of the sample is a study of T cell responses to AZD1222 COVID-19 vaccine. General study findings and limits: Seropositive at baseline were only a handful of AZD1222 recipients. Clonal diversity was possibly underestimated; the donors were predominantly white British and more often female. Repertoire sampling occurred only after the peak T cell response.

Trimming took off 5 bases at V and 8 bases at J, with 9 bases between the two ends. Germline V gene sequence: CDR1 SGHTA, CDR2 FQGNSA. The CDR3 has 11 amino acids. Produced via immunoSEQ multiplex PCR; TCRdb's table is partial and in-frame only. This sample has approximately 150,000 clones, with roughly 87% found just once. The source is an adult who received the MenACWY meningococcal vaccine as a control. The J gene is TRBJ1-1, the V gene TRBV7-2; D ambiguous. This material consisted of peripheral blood, taken 28 days after the second dose of the MenACWY control vaccine. DNA of the CDR3: TGTGCCAGCAGCCCGTATATAGAAGCTTTCTTT. Its protein product is CASSPYIEAFF.